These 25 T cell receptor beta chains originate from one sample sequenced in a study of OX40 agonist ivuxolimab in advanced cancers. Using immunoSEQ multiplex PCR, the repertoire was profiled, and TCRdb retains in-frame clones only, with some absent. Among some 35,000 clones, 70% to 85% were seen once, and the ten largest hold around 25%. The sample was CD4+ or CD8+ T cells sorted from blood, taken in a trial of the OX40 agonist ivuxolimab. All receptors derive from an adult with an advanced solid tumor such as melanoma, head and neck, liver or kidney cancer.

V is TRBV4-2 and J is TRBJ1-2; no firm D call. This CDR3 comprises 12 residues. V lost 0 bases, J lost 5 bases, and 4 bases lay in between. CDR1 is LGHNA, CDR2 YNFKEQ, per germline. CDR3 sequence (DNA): TGTGCCAGCAGCCAAGATCTGTATGGCTACACCTTC. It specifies CASSQDLYGYTF.

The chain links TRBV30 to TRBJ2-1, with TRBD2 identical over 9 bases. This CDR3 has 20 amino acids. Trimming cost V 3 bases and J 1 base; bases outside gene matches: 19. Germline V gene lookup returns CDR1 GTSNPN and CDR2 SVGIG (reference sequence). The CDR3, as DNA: TGTGCCTGGAGCCGTATCTTTAGCGGGGGCTTATCTTTTTCCTACAATGAGCAGTTCTTC. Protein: CAWSRIFSGGLSFSYNEQFF.

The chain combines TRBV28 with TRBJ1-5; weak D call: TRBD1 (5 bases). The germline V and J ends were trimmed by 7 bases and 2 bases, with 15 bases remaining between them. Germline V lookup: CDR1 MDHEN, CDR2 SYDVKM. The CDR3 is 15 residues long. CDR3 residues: CASTPGEPRNQPQHF. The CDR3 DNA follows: TGTGCCAGCACCCCGGGGGAGCCCCGCAATCAGCCCCAGCATTTT.

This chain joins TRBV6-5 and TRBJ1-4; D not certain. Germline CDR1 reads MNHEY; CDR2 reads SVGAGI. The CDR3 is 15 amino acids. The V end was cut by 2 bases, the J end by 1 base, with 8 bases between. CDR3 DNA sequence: TGTGCCAGCAGTTACGGACGGTTAACTAATGAAAAACTGTTTTTT. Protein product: CASSYGRLTNEKLFF.

The CDR3 DNA sequence: TGTGCCATCAGTGAGTCGAACGGGGGGGCTTACGAGCAGTACGTC. It yields the protein CAISESNGGAYEQYV. The rearrangement links TRBV10-3 to TRBJ2-7, with 8 bases lining up with TRBD2. The V gene's germline CDR1 is ENHRY and CDR2 SYGVKD. After removal of 0 bases from V and 4 bases from J, the junction contained 5 bases not matched to a gene. This CDR3 is 15 amino acids long.

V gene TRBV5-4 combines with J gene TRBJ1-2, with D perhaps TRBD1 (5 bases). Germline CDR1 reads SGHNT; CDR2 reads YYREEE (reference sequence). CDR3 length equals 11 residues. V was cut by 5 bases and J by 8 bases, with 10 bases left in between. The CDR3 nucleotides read TGTGCCAGCAGAAGGGGTGAGGGCTACACCTTC. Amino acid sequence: CASRRGEGYTF.

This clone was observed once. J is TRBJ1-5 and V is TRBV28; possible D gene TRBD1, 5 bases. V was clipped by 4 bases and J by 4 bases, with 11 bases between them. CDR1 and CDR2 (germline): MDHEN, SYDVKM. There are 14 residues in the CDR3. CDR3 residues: CASSWRQLNQPQHF. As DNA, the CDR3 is TGTGCCAGCAGTTGGCGACAGCTTAATCAGCCCCAGCATTTT.

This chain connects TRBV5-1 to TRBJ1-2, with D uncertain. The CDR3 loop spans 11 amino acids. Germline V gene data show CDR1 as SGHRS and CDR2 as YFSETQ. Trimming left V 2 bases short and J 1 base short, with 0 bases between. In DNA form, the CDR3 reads TGCGCCAGCAGCTTTAACTATGGCTACACCTTC. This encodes CASSFNYGYTF.

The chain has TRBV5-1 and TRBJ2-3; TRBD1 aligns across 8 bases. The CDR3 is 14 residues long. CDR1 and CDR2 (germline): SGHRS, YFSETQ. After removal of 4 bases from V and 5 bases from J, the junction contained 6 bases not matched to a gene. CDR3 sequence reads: CASSVDRARDTQYF. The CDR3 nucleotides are TGCGCCAGCAGCGTGGACAGGGCCCGAGATACGCAGTATTTT.

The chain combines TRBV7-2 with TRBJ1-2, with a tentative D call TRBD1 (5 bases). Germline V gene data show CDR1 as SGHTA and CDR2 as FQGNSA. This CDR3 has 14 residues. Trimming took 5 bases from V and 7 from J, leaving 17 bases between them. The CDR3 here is CASSIGRDRGGYTF. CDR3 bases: TGTGCCAGCAGCATCGGACGGGATAGGGGTGGCTACACCTTC.

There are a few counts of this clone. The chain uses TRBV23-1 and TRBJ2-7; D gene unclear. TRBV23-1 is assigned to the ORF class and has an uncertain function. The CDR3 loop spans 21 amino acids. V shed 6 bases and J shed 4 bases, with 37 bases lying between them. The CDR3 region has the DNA TGCGCCAGCAGCCTAGGATTTTTTGGGCGTTGGCCATCCCGAGAAGAATACGAGCAGTACGTC. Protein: CASSLGFFGRWPSREEYEQYV.

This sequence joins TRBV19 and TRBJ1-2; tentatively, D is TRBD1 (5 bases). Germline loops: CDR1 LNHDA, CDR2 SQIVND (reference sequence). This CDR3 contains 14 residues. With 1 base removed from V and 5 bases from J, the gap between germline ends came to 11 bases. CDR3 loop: CASSIGGVPYGYTF. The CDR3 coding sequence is TGTGCCAGTAGTATAGGAGGGGTACCTTATGGCTACACCTTC.

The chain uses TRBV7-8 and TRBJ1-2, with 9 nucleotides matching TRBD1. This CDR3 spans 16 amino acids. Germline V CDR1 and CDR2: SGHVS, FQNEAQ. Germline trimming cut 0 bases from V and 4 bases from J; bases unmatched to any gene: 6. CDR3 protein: CASSLAGTGSAYGYTF. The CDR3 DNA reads TGTGCCAGCAGCTTAGCAGGGACAGGGTCTGCCTATGGCTACACCTTC.

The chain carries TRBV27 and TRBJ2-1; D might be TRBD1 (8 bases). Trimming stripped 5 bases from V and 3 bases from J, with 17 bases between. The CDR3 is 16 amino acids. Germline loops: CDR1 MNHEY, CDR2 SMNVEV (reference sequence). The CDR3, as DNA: TGTGCCAGCAGTCCCGGGAGGACAGGGATCTACAATGAGCAGTTCTTC. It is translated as CASSPGRTGIYNEQFF.

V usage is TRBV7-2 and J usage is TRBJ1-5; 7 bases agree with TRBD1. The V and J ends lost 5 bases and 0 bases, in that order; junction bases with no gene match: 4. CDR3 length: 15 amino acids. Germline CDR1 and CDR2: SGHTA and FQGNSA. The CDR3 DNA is TGTGCCAGCAGCATGACAGGGACTAGCAATCAGCCCCAGCATTTT. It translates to CASSMTGTSNQPQHF.

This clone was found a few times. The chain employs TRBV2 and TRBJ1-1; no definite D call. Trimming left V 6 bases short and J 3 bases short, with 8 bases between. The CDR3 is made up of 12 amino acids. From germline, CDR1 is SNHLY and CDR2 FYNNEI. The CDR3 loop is CASRDAYTEAFF. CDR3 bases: TGTGCCAGCAGGGACGCGTACACTGAAGCTTTCTTT.

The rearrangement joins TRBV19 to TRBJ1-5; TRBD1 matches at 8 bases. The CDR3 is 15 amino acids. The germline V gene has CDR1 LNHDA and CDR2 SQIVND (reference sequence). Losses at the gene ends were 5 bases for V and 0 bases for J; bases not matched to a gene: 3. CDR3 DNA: TGTGCCAGTAGTCGACAGGGGTATAGCAATCAGCCCCAGCATTTT. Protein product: CASSRQGYSNQPQHF. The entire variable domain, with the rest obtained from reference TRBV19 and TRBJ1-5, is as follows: DGGITQSPKYLFRKEGQNVTLSCEQNLNHDAMYWYRQDPGQGLRLIYYSQIVNDFQKGDIAEGYSVSREKKESFPLTVTSAQKNPTAFYLCASSRQGYSNQPQHFGDGTRLSIL.

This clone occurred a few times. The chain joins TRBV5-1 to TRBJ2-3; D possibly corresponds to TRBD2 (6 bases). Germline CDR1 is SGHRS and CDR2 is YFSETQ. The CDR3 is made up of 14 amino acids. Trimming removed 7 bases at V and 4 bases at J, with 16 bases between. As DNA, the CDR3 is TGCGCCAGCGGAATCGGAGGGAGCGCAGATACGCAGTATTTT. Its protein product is CASGIGGSADTQYF.

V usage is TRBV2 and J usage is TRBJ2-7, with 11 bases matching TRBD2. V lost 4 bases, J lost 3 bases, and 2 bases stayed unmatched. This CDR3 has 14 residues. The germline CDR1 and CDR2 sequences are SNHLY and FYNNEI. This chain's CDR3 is CASSGLAGYYEQYF. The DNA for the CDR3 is TGTGCCAGCAGTGGACTAGCGGGGTACTACGAGCAGTACTTC. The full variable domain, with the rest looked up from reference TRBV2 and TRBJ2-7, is EPEVTQTPSHQVTQMGQEVILRCVPISNHLYFYWYRQILGQKVEFLVSFYNNEISEKSEIFDDQFSVERPDGSNFTLKIRSTKLEDSAMYFCASSGLAGYYEQYFGPGTRLTVT.

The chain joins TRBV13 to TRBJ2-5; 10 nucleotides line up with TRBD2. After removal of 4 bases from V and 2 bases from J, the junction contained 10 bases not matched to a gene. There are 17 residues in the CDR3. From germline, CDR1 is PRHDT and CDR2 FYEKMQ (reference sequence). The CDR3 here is CASSWGPSGGRQETQYF. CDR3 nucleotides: TGTGCCAGCAGCTGGGGCCCTAGCGGGGGCCGGCAAGAGACCCAGTACTTC. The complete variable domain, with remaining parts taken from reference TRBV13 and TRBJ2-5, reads AAGVIQSPRHLIKEKRETATLKCYPIPRHDTVYWYQQGPGQDPQFLISFYEKMQSDKGSIPDRFSAQQFSDYHSELNMSSLELGDSALYFCASSWGPSGGRQETQYFGPGTRLLVL.

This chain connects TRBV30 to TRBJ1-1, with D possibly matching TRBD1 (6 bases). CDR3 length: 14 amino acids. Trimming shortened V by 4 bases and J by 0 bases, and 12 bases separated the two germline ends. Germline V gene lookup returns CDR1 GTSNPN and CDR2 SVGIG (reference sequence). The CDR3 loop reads CAWMWGPLNTEAFF. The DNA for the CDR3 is TGTGCCTGGATGTGGGGGCCTCTGAACACTGAAGCTTTCTTT.

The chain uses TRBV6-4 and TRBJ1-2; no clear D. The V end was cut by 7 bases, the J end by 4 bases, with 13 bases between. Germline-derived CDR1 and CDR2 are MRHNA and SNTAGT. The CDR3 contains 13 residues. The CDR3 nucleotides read TGTGCCAGCAAACCCGACGGGTTCTATGGCTACACCTTC. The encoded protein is CASKPDGFYGYTF.

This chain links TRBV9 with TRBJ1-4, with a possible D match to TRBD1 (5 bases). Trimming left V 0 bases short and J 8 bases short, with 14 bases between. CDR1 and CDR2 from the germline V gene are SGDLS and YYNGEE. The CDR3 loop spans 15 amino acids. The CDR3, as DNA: TGTGCCAGCAGCGTAGCTGGGGGGTACAGCGAAAAACTGTTTTTT. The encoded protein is CASSVAGGYSEKLFF. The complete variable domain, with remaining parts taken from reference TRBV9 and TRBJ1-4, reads DSGVTQTPKHLITATGQRVTLRCSPRSGDLSVYWYQQSLDQGLQFLIQYYNGEERAKGNILERFSAQQFPDLHSELNLSSLELGDSALYFCASSVAGGYSEKLFFGSGTQLSVL.

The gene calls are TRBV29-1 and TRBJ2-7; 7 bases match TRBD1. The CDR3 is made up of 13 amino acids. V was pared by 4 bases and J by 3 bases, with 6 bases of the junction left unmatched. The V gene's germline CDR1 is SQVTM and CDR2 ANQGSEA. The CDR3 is CSVVLTGDYEQYF. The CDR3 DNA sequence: TGCAGCGTTGTTCTCACAGGGGACTACGAGCAGTACTTC.

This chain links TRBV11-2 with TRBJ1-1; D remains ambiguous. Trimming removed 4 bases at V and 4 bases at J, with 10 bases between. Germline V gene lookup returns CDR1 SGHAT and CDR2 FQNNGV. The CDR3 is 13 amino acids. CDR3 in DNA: TGTGCCAGCAGCTCCTTGCACACCACTGAAGCTTTCTTT. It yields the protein CASSSLHTTEAFF. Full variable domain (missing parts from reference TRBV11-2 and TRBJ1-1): EAGVAQSPRYKIIEKRQSVAFWCNPISGHATLYWYQQILGQGPKLLIQFQNNGVVDDSQLPKDRFSAERLKGVDSTLKIQPAKLEDSAVYLCASSSLHTTEAFFGQGTRLTVV.